This TCR beta chain was identified in a study of blood T cell repertoires in COVID-19 (dated by TCRdb to the early 2020s). The study in broad terms: Samples covering the acute and convalescent phases of COVID-19 were provided by collaborators in the United States, Italy and Spain. The material from the prospective study consisted of cDNA or gDNA derived from T cells, B-cell-depleted T cells, or PBMCs. Samples came from the ongoing ImmuneRACE study (first 160 participants) plus 1,254 subjects from 6 global collaborators. Deeply sampled blood TCRbeta repertoires from subjects exposed to, actively infected with, or recovered from COVID-19 were included in the dataset. HLA class I and class II types, where available, came from metadata supplied by the sample provider rather than from assay-based typing. The repertoires were released in a freely available public database intended as a resource for research on the immune response to SARS-CoV-2. Nearly every sample came with metadata listing a de-identified subject ID, COVID-19 status, age in years and sex. General findings and caveats noted by the study authors: Clinical and demographic metadata were provided uncurated, with the amount varying by source and participant.

From its cysteine to its phenylalanine, the CDR3 spans 15 amino acids. This entry keeps only the CDR3 DNA: 45 bases, framed from base 1. Reading the germline V gene gives CDR1 KGHDR and CDR2 SFDVKD. V is reduced by 0 bases and J by 4 bases, leaving a spacing of 11 bases between them. For this clone: Its antigen is unknown. Base qualities are not provided; no much larger clone lies one nucleotide away.

The immunoSEQ Assay, a bias-controlled multiplex PCR, was used to amplify TCRbeta CDR3 regions from genomic DNA. As for the authors' bioinformatics: Within the assay, amplification of reference gene primers was used to estimate how many nucleated cells each sample contained. To quantify the absolute abundance of each unique TCRbeta CDR3 rearrangement, sequence reads were collapsed and filtered. Productive Simpson clonality was computed per sample as the square root of Simpson's diversity index over productive rearrangements. TCRdb stores this immuneACCESS table with in-frame sequences only. Part of the clones is absent; in the studies checked, under half of the shortfall reflects unresolved V genes, and no reason is known for the rest. The V and J calls and clone size were taken over from that table, and D and trimming were inferred from the DNA. The table for this sample lists around 260,000 clones; over 80% of them were counted only once. Together, the top ten hold about 1.6% of the sample.

Samples from volunteer blood donors who had recovered from COVID-19 were contributed by a second Seattle source. Each collaborating institution followed its own protocols to collect whole blood in K2EDTA tubes. For TCRbeta analysis, collaborator samples were shipped as frozen whole blood, as isolated PBMCs, or as DNA extracted from either sample type. The chain joins TRBV24-1 to TRBJ1-1; the D gene is perhaps TRBD1, on 5 matching bases. This receptor was obtained from a woman in her thirties or forties who had recovered from COVID-19. Specimen: peripheral blood. The DNA sequence is given as TGTGCCACCAGTGATTTGTGGGGGGTCGGCACTGAAGCTTTCTTT. Translated, it gives CATSDLWGVGTEAFF.